A single T cell receptor (beta chain) is shown here with its context. As yet, its antigen is unknown. Library input was approximately 1.8 micrograms of DNA from cryopreserved PBMCs. Germline values: CDR1 SQVTM, CDR2 ANQGSEA. Trimming cost V 4 bases and J 10 bases; bases outside gene matches: 9. The CDR3 consists of 13 residues. TCRdb's table, derived via immunoSEQ multiplex PCR, lists solely in-frame clones and lacks some. Of 330,000 or so clones listed, around 66% were seen once; the top ten hold roughly 6%. These data belong to a study of cytotoxic CD8 clonotypes in ibrutinib-treated CLL. Across the study: Responses: roughly 24 partial, 2 complete; after median about 68 months, around 15 stayed remitted, around 12 progressed. On average, each sample had some 250,000 productive templates and almost 95,000 productive rearrangements. Study-wide points: Whereas clonality rose at ibrutinib response, it declined toward baseline at progression.

V and J are TRBV29-1 and TRBJ2-1, with 8 bases fitting TRBD2. The TCR sequence derives from a human donor with chronic lymphocytic leukemia. Sequencing was performed on PBMCs, taken after 36 months of ibrutinib treatment. The CDR3 sequence: CSVGKQTSGEQFF. The CDR3 bases are TGCAGCGTTGGAAAGCAAACTAGCGGAGAGCAGTTCTTC.